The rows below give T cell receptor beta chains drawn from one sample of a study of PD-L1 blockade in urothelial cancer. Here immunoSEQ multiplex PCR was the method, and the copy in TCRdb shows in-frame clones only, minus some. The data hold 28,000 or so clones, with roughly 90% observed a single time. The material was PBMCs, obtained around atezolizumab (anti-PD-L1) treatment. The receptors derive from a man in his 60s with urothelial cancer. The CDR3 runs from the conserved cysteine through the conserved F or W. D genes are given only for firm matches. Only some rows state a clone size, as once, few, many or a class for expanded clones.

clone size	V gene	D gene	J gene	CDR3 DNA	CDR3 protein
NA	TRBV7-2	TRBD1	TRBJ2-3	TGTGCCAGCAGCCATGACAGGGGGGTTCTGGTCACAGATACGCAGTATTTT	CASSHDRGVLVTDTQYF
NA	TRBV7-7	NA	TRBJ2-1	TGTGCTAGCAGCCCCAACTACGGACAGTACGGTGAGCAGTTCTTC	CASSPNYGQYGEQFF
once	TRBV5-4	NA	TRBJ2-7	TGTGCCAGCAGCCTGCTAGTCATGAGCTCCTACGAGCAGTACTTC	CASSLLVMSSYEQYF
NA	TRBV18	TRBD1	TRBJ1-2	TGTGCCAGCTCACCAGACAGGGCATATGGCTACACCTTC	CASSPDRAYGYTF
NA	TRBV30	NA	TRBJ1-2	TGTGCCTGGGCCAAAGGACAGACAGACTATGGCTACACCTTC	CAWAKGQTDYGYTF
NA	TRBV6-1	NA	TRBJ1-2	TGTGCCAGCAGTGAAGGGCAGGGAATGGGTGGCTACACCTTC	CASSEGQGMGGYTF
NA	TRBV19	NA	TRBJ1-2	TGTGCCAGTAGTATAGGGAGTGGCTACACCTTC	CASSIGSGYTF
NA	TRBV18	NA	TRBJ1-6	TGTGCCAGCTCCCCCGTGTCCCAGAACAGTGGCTCCTATAATTCACCCCTCCATTTT	CASSPVSQNSGSYNSPLHF
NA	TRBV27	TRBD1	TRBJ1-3	TGTGCCAGCAGTCGGACAGGGAGTGGAAACACCATATATTTT	CASSRTGSGNTIYF
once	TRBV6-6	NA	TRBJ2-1	TGTGCCAGCCTCTACGACCCCCGAGGGAGAAGCAATGAGCAGTTCTTC	CASLYDPRGRSNEQFF
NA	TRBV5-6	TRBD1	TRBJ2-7	TGTGCCAGCAGCTCCCGGGACAGGCACTACGAGCAGTACTTC	CASSSRDRHYEQYF
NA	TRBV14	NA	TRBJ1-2	TGTGCCAGCAGCCAAGTGGAGTTCCCCGTCTATGGCTACACCTTC	CASSQVEFPVYGYTF
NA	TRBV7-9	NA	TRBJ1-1	TGTGCCAGCAGCGGAACACAATTGGGGCAGCTGAACACTGAAGCTTTCTTT	CASSGTQLGQLNTEAFF
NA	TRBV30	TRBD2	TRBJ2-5	TGTGCCTGGAGTGTAACCGGGAGGGGGACCCAGTACTTC	CAWSVTGRGTQYF
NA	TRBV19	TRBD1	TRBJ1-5	TGTGCCAGTAGCCAGGGGACAGGGACTAATCAGCCCCAGCATTTT	CASSQGTGTNQPQHF
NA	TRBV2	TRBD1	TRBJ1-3	TGTGCCAGCAGTTTAAGCAGGGGGCGCATTGGAAACACCATATATTTT	CASSLSRGRIGNTIYF
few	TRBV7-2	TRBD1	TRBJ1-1	TGTGCCAGCAGCGCCCAGGGGGCCGGGACTGAAGCTTTCTTT	CASSAQGAGTEAFF
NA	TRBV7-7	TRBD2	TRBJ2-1	TGTGCTAGCAGCCCGAGAGAGGGAGGGAATGAGCAGTTCTTC	CASSPREGGNEQFF
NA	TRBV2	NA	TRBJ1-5	TGTGCCAGCAGTTACAGGGGCAATCAGCCCCAGCATTTT	CASSYRGNQPQHF
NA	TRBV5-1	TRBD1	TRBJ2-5	TGCGCCAGCAGCGAACCGGGACAGGGTATTGCCCAGTACTTC	CASSEPGQGIAQYF
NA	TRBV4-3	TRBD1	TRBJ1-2	TGCGCCAGCAGCCACTCCCGGGACAGGTCGGGCTATGGCTACACCTTC	CASSHSRDRSGYGYTF
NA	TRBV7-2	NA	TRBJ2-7	TGTGCCAGCAGCGCAACAGGGTCGAATAGGGCCTACGAGCAGTACTTC	CASSATGSNRAYEQYF
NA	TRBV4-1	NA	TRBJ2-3	TGCGCCAGCAGCCAAGAAGGGGGGGCAGATACGCAGTATTTT	CASSQEGGADTQYF
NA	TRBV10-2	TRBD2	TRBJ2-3	TGCGCCAGCAGTGAACCGGCGGGGGTTGATACGCAGTATTTT	CASSEPAGVDTQYF
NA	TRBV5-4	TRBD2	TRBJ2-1	TGTGCCAGCAGCTTGGTGGGGGAGCGGGGCAATGAGCAGTTCTTC	CASSLVGERGNEQFF
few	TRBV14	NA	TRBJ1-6	TGTGCCAGCAGCCAAGATCCAGGAACCTATTCACCCCTCCACTTT	CASSQDPGTYSPLHF
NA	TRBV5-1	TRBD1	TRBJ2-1	TGCGCCAGCAGCTTGGAGGGGGCTGAGCAGTTCTTC	CASSLEGAEQFF
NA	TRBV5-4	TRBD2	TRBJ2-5	TGTGCCAGCAGCTCTCCACTAGCGGGGGGCAGAGAGACCCAGTACTTC	CASSSPLAGGRETQYF
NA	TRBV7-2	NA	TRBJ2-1	TGTGCCAGCAGCTTAGCGGGGGGGCAAAATGAGCAGTTCTTC	CASSLAGGQNEQFF
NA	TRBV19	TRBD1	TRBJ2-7	TGTGCCAGTAGTGGTGGACAGGCCTACGAGCAGTACTTC	CASSGGQAYEQYF
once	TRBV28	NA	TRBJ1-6	TGTGCCAGCAGTTTATTCCAGGGGAACTATAATTCACCCCTCCACTTT	CASSLFQGNYNSPLHF
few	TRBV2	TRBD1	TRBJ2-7	TGTGCCAGCAGGGGACAGGGGGCTTACGAGCAGTACTTC	CASRGQGAYEQYF
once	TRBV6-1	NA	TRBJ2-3	TGTGCCAGCAGTGGAATTAGGACAGCTAGCACAGATACGCAGTATTTT	CASSGIRTASTDTQYF
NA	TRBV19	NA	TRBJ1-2	TGTGCCAGTAGTATTGGCCAGGTTACTAACTATGGCTACACCTTC	CASSIGQVTNYGYTF
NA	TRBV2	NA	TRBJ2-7	TGTGCCAGCAGTGACCAGCTGGGAGTCTACGAGCAGTACTTC	CASSDQLGVYEQYF
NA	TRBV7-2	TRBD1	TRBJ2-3	TGTGCCAGCATCTACAGGGGAGGCACAGATACGCAGTATTTT	CASIYRGGTDTQYF
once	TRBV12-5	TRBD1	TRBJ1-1	TGTGCTAGTGGTTTGGTACAGGGGATTAGGGCTGAAGCTTTCTTT	CASGLVQGIRAEAFF
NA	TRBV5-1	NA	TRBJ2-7	TGCGCCAGCAGCTTGGTGCAGGGTGGCGAGCAGTACTTC	CASSLVQGGEQYF
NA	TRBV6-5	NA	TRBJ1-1	TGTGCCAGCAGTTACAGCAGCGGCGGCACTGAAGCTTTCTTT	CASSYSSGGTEAFF